This entry concerns a single TCR beta chain. How the authors handled the data: From reference gene primer amplification, estimates of nucleated cell counts were derived. Produced via immunoSEQ multiplex PCR; TCRdb's table is partial and in-frame only. The V and J calls and clone size come from that table; D and trimming were worked out from the DNA. The top ten clones hold about 7% of a sample with tens of thousands of clones, roughly four fifths of them seen once. The CDR3 runs to 17 residues. The data belong to a study of blood T cell repertoires in COVID-19. Whole-study context: PBMCs, B-cell-depleted T cells, or T cells were the source of the cDNA or gDNA that made up the material.

V is TRBV21-1 and J is TRBJ2-3; TRBD2 is taken as the D call from the table, unchecked against the DNA. TRBV21-1 is labeled a pseudogene. This TCR came from a man in his 60s with active COVID-19. Sequenced sample: peripheral blood. CDR3 in DNA: TGTGCCAGCAGCGATCGGGTAGGACTAGCGTTCACAGATACGCAGTATTTT. Its translation is CASSDRVGLAFTDTQYF.